This T cell receptor beta chain appears in the sequencing data of a study of T cell responses to AZD1222 COVID-19 vaccine. Overall study results and limits: Mapped onto spike, vaccine-associated CD4 TCRs spanned it and were dominant at 160-218 and 743-854. Clonal diversity was possibly underestimated, and the donors were mostly white British, with more females.

Clones were sequenced by immunoSEQ multiplex PCR, and TCRdb holds only the in-frame ones, with some missing. The sample includes about 100,000 clones, roughly nine tenths of them seen just once. A note on this clone: Its target is unknown.

Germline CDR1 SGHTA, CDR2 FQGNSA. The CDR3 sequence is 13 residues long. V shed 0 bases and J shed 1 base, with 0 bases lying between them. Specimen: peripheral blood, collected on day 0 of AZD1222 vaccination. This TCR derives from an adult in good health. The chain joins TRBV7-2 to TRBJ1-4; D gene uncertain. The CDR3 DNA sequence: TGTGCCAGCAGCTTAGCAACTAATGAAAAACTGTTTTTT. Translated: CASSLATNEKLFF.